This entry is about one T cell receptor (beta chain). Its antigen is still unknown. No qualities accompany the bases; no much larger clone lies one base away. TCRbeta CDR3 regions were amplified from genomic DNA using the immunoSEQ Assay, a bias-controlled multiplex PCR. The paper's processing steps were these. Nucleated cell counts per sample were estimated from amplification of reference gene primers within the assay. Sequence reads were collapsed and filtered to measure the absolute abundance of every unique TCRbeta CDR3 rearrangement. For each sample, productive Simpson clonality was calculated as the square root of Simpson's diversity index across productive rearrangements. This is the immuneACCESS table as TCRdb keeps it, with only in-frame sequences that have V and J called. A part of the clones is gone; compared with another copy, unresolved V genes explain less than half, and the rest is unexplained. V, J and clone size are those of that table, while D and trimming were read from the DNA. Counted in this sample were 40,000 to 55,000 clones; roughly nine tenths of them appeared once. Jointly, the top ten make up approximately 0.37% of the sample.

CDR1 and CDR2, looked up from the germline V gene (reference sequence), are SGHKS and YYEKEE. V gives up 2 bases and J gives up 7 bases, and the segment between their germline ends measures 25 bases. From the cysteine through the phenylalanine, the CDR3 covers 18 amino acids. Only the CDR3 region is kept as DNA, spanning 54 bases read in frame from base 1. These data belong to a study of blood T cell repertoires in COVID-19 (dated by TCRdb to about 2020). As for the study more broadly: Samples from collaborators originated in the United States, Italy and Spain and spanned both the acute and convalescent phases of COVID-19. The prospective study material was composed of cDNA or gDNA derived from T cells, B-cell-depleted T cells, or PBMCs. The samples were drawn from two sources: the first 160 participants of the ongoing ImmuneRACE study, and 1,000 to 1,500 subjects contributed by 6 global collaborators. HLA class I and class II types, where available, came from metadata supplied by the sample provider rather than from assay-based typing. The dataset comprised deeply sampled blood TCRbeta repertoires from subjects exposed to, actively infected with, or recovered from COVID-19. The repertoires were released in a freely available public database meant as a resource for research on the immune response to SARS-CoV-2. Nearly every sample came with metadata listing a de-identified subject ID, COVID-19 status, age in years and sex.

What the research found in general, with its limitations: Clinical and demographic metadata were provided uncurated, with the amount varying by source and participant.

In Seattle, one collaborating source enrolled patients while the infection was active and tracked those patients longitudinally over the course of disease. Each collaborating institution followed its own protocols to collect whole blood in K2EDTA tubes. For TCRbeta analysis, collaborators shipped samples as frozen whole blood, isolated PBMCs, or DNA extracted from either of those sample types. The sample was peripheral blood. The chain joins TRBV5-5 to TRBJ1-3; no D gene can be assigned with confidence. The receptor comes from a man aged 50-60 years with COVID-19, enrolled during active disease. In nucleotide form, the sequence is TGTGCCAGCAGCTTTTTCCCCCGAGATGGGCTATTGTTTAACACCATATATTTT. It translates as CASSFFPRDGLLFNTIYF.